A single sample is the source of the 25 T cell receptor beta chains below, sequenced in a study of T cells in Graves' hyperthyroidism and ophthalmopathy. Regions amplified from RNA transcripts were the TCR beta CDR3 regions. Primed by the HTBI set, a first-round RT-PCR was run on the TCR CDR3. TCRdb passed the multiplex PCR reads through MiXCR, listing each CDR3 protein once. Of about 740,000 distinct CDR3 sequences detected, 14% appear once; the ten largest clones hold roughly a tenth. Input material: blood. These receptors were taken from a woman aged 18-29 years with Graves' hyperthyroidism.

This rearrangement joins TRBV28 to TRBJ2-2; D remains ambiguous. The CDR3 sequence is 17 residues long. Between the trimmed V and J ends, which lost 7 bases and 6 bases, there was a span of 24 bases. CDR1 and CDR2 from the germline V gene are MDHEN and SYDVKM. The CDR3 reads CASNTYIRNRSPGELFF. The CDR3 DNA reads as TGTGCCAGCAATACCTATATACGAAACAGATCCCCCGGGGAGCTGTTTTTT. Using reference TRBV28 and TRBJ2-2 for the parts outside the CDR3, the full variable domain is DVKVTQSSRYLVKRTGEKVFLECVQDMDHENMFWYRQDPGLGLRLIYFSYDVKMKEKGDIPEGYSVSREKKERFSLILESASTNQTSMYLCASNTYIRNRSPGELFFGEGSRLTVL.

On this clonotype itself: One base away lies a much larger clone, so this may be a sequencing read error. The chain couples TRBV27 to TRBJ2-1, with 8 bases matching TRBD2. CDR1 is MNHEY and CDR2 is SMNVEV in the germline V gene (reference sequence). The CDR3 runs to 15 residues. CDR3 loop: CASSGTRKYGDEHFF. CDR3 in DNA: TGTGCCAGCAGTGGGACTAGGAAATATGGAGATGAGCATTTCTTC.

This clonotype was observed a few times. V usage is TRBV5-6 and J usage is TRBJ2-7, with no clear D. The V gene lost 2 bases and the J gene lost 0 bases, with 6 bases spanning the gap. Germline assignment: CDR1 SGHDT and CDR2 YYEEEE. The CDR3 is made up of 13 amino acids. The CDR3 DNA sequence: TGTGCCAGCAGCTTAACGTACTCCTACGAGCAGTACTTC. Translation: CASSLTYSYEQYF.

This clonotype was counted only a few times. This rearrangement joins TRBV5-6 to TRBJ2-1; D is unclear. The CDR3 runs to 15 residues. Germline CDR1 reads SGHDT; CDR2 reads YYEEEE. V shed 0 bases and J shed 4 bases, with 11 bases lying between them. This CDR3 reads CASSLGQRTYNEQFF. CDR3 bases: TGTGCCAGCAGCTTGGGCCAGCGAACATACAATGAGCAGTTCTTC.

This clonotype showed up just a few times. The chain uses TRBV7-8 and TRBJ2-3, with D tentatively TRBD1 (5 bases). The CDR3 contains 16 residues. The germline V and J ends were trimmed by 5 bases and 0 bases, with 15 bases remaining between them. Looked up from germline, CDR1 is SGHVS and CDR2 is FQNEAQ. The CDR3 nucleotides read TGTGCCAGCAGCAGAAGACAGACCCCTAGCACAGATACGCAGTATTTT. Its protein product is CASSRRQTPSTDTQYF.

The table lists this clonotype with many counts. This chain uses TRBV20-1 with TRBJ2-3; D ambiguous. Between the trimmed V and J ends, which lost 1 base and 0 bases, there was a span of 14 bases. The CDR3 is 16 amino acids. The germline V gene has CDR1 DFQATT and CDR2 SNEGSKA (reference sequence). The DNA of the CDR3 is TGCAGTGCTAGAGCGGCAGGAGCGTCTAGCACAGATACGCAGTATTTT. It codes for CSARAAGASSTDTQYF.

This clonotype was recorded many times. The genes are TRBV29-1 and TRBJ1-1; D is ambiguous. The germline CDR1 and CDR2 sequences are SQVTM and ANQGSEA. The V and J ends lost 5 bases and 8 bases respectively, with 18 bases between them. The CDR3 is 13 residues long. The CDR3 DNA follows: TGCAGCGTTAGAGGCCAGAATCAGAGGGAAGCTTTCTTT. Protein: CSVRGQNQREAFF. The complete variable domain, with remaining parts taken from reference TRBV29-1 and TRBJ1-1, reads SAVISQKPSRDICQRGTSLTIQCQVDSQVTMMFWYRQQPGQSLTLIATANQGSEATYESGFVIDKFPISRPNLTFSTLTVSNMSPEDSSIYLCSVRGQNQREAFFGQGTRLTVV.

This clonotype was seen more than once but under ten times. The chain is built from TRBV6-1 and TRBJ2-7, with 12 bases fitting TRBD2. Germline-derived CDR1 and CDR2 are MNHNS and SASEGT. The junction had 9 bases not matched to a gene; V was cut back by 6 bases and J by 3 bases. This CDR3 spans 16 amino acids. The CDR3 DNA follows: TGTGCCAGCAGAAAAAGACAGACTAGCGGGGGCTACGAGCAGTACTTC. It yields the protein CASRKRQTSGGYEQYF.

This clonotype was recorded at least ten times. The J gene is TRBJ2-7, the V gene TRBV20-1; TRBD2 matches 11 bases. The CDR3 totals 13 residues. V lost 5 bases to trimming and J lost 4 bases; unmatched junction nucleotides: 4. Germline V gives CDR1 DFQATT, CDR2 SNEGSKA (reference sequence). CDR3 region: CSALLAGDYEQYF. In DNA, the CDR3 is TGCAGTGCTTTACTAGCGGGAGATTACGAGCAGTACTTC.

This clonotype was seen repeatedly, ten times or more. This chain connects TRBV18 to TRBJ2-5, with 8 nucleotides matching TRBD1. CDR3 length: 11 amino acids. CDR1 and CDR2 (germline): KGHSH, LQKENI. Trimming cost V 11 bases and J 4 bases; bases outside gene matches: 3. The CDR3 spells CAGQGSETQYF. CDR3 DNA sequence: TGTGCCGGACAGGGTTCAGAGACCCAGTACTTC.

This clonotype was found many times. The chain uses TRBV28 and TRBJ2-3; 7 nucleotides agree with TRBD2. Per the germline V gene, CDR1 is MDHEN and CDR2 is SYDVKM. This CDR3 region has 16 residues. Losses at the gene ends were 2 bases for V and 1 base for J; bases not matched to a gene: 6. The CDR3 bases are TGTGCCAGCAGTTTAATGGAAACTAGCGGCACAGATACGCAGTATTTT. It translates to CASSLMETSGTDTQYF.

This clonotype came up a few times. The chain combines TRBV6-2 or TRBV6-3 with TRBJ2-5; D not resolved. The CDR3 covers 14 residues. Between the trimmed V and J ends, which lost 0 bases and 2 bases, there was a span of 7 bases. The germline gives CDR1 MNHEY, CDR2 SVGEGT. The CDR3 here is CASSYSTKQETQYF. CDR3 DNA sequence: TGTGCCAGCAGTTACTCGACAAAGCAAGAGACCCAGTACTTC.

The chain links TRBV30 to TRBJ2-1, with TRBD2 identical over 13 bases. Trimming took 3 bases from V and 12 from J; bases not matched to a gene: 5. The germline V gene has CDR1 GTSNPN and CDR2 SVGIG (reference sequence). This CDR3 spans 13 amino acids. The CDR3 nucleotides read TGTGCCTGGAGACTAGCGGGAGGGCCTTGGCAGTTCTTC. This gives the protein CAWRLAGGPWQFF.

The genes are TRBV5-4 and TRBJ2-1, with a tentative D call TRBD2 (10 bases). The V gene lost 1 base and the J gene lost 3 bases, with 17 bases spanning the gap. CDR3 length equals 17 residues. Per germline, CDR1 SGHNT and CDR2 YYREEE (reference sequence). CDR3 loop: CASSLSGGGQGYNEQFF. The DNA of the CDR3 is TGTGCCAGCAGCTTGAGCGGGGGGGGACAGGGCTACAATGAGCAGTTCTTC. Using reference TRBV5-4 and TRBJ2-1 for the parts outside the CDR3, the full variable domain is ETGVTQSPTHLIKTRGQQVTLRCSSQSGHNTVSWYQQALGQGPQFIFQYYREEENGRGNFPPRFSGLQFPNYSSELNVNALELDDSALYLCASSLSGGGQGYNEQFFGPGTRLTVL.

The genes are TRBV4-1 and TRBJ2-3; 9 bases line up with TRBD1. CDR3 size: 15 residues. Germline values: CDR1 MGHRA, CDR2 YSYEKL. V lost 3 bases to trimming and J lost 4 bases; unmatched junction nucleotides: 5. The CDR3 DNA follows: TGCGCCAGCAGCCATCCGGGACAGGGCGCAGATACGCAGTATTTT. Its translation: CASSHPGQGADTQYF.

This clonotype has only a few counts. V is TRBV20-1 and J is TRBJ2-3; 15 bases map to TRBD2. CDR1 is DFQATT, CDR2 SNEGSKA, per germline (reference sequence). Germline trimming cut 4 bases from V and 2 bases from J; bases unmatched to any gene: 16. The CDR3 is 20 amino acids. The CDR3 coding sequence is TGCAGTGCTAAAAGCCCCGGGACTAGCGGGAGGTGGAGCTACACAGATACGCAGTATTTT. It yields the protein CSAKSPGTSGRWSYTDTQYF.

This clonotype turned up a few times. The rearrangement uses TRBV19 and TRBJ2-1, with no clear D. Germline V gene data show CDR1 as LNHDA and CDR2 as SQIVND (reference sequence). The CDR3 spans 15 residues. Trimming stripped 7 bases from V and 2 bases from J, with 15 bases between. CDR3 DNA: TGTGCCAGTACTCCGTCCTTCTTAACCTACAATGAGCAGTTCTTC. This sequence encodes CASTPSFLTYNEQFF.

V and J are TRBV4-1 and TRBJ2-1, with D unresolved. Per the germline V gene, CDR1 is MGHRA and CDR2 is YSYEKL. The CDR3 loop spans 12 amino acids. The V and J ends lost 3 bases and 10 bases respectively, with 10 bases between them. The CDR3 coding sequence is TGCGCCAGCAGCCATACGGGTGAGGAGCAGTTCTTC. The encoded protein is CASSHTGEEQFF.

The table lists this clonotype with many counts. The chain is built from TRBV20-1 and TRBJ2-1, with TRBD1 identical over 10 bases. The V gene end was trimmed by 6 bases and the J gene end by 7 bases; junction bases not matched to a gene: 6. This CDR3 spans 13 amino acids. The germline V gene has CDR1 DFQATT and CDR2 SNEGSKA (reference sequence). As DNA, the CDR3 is TGCAGTGCACCGACAGGGGGCACGAATGAGCAGTTCTTC. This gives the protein CSAPTGGTNEQFF.

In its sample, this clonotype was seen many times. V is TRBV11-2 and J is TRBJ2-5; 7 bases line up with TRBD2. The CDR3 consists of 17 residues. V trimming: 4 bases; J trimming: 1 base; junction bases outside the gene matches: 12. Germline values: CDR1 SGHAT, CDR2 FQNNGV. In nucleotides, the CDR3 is TGTGCCAGCAGCTCCCCCTGGGCGGGAGATTTCCAAGAGACCCAGTACTTC. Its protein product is CASSSPWAGDFQETQYF.

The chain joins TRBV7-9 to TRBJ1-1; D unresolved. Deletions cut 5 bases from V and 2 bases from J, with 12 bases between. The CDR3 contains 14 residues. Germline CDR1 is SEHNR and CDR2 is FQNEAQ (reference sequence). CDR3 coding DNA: TGTGCCAGCAGCGCCGGTCATCCCAACACTGAAGCTTTCTTT. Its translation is CASSAGHPNTEAFF.

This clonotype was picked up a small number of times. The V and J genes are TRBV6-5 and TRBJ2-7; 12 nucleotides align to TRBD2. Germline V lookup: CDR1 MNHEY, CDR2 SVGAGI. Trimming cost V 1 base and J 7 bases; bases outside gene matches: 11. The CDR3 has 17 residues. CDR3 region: CASSYYRLAGALGEQYF. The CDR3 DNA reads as TGTGCCAGCAGTTACTATAGACTAGCGGGAGCCTTAGGAGAGCAGTACTTC.

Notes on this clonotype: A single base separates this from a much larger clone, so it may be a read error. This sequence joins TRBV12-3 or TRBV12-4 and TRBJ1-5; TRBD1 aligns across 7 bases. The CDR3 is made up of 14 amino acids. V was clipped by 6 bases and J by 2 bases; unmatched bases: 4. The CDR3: CASSDTGGNQPQHF. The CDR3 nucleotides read TGTGCCAGCAGCGACACAGGGGGCAATCAGCCCCAGCATTTT.

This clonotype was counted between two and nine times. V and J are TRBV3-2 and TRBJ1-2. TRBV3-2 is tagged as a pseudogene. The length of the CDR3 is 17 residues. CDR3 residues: CASSQGGSSGSNYGYTF. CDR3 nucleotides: TGTGCCAGCAGCCAAGGCGGGAGTTCAGGATCTAACTATGGCTACACCTTC.

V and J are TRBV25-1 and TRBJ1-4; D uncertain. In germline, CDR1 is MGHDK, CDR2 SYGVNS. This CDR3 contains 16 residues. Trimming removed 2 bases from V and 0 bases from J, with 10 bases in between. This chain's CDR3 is CASSEGSAATNEKLFF. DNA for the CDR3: TGTGCCAGCAGTGAAGGGTCTGCCGCAACTAATGAAAAACTGTTTTTT. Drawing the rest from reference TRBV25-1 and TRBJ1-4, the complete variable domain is EADIYQTPRYLVIGTGKKITLECSQTMGHDKMYWYQQDPGMELHLIHYSYGVNSTEKGDLSSESTVSRIRTEHFPLTLESARPSHTSQYLCASSEGSAATNEKLFFGSGTQLSVL.